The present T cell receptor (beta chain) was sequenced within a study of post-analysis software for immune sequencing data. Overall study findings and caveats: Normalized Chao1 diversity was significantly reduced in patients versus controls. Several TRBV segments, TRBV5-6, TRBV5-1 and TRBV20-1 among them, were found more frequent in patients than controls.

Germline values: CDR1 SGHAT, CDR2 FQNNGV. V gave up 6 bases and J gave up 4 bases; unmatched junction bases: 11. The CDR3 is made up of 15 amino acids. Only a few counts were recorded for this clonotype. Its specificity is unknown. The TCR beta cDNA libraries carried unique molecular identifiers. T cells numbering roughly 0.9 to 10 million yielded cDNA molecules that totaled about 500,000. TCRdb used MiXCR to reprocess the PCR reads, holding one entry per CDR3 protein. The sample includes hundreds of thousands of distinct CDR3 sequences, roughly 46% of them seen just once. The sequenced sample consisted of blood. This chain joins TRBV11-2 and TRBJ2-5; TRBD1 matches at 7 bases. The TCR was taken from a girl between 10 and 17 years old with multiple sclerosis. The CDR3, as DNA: TGTGCCAGCAGTTTCCGACGGGACAGTGGAGAGACCCAGTACTTC. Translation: CASSFRRDSGETQYF.